Sequencing of this T cell receptor (beta chain) was carried out in a study of brain T cells in children with intractable seizures. CDR1 is SGHNT and CDR2 is YENEEA in the germline V gene. The CDR3 is 15 amino acids. Trimming at V came to 4 bases and at J to 4 bases, leaving 9 bases not matched to a gene. Specified time point: blood from clinic visit 5 months post-surgery; TSC patient then seizure free. Sequencing was limited to surgery cases with top T cell transcript signatures in brain tissue. Note on this clone: Antigen unknown.

Study results and caveats: Viral specificity was inferred only from CDR3 similarity; HCMV serostatus was unknown.

This table comes from immunoSEQ multiplex PCR, and its TCRdb copy is limited to in-frame clones, with some not included. Of approximately 330,000 clones listed, over 90% were seen once; the top ten hold 5% to 7%. The material sequenced was peripheral blood, taken approximately 5 months after surgery. The chain is built from TRBV11-3 and TRBJ1-1; 7 bases fit TRBD1. This TCR came from a boy under two years old with tuberous sclerosis and intractable seizures. Here the CDR3 DNA reads TGTGCCAGCAGCTCCAAGAACAGGGGAAGCACTGAAGCTTTCTTT. Translating it yields CASSSKNRGSTEAFF. Full variable domain (outside the CDR3, taken from reference TRBV11-3 and TRBJ1-1): EAGVVQSPRYKIIEKKQPVAFWCNPISGHNTLYWYLQNLGQGPELLIRYENEEAVDDSQLPKDRFSAERLKGVDSTLKIQPAELGDSAVYLCASSSKNRGSTEAFFGQGTRLTVV.